Listed here are 32 T cell receptor beta chains from one sample, sequenced in a study of blood T cell repertoires in COVID-19. Profiled with immunoSEQ multiplex PCR; TCRdb holds only in-frame clones, not every one. The table lists over 45,000 clones, 90% to 95% of them singletons. The sample was peripheral blood. Every receptor here comes from a man between 50 and 59 years old with acute or convalescent COVID-19.

This chain links TRBV6-5 with TRBJ2-1, with TRBD2 as a possible D gene (5 bases). CDR1 is MNHEY and CDR2 is SVGAGI in the germline V gene. Trimming removed 4 bases from V and 10 bases from J, with 17 bases in between. The CDR3 is 14 residues long. Written as DNA, the CDR3 is TGTGCCAGCAGTTTGGACCCCCCCACGGGGGAGCAGTTCTTC. It is translated as CASSLDPPTGEQFF.

This chain joins TRBV12-2 and TRBJ2-3; TRBD2, as called in the table, went unchecked against the DNA. TRBV12-2 is assigned pseudogene status. The CDR3 consists of 13 residues. CDR3 loop: CASPSGPTDTQYF. The CDR3 DNA follows: TGTGCATCCCCTAGCGGACCCACAGATACGCAGTATTTT.

This clone was detected once. The V gene is TRBV7-2, the J gene TRBJ2-1; D unresolved. The length of the CDR3 is 15 residues. Between the trimmed V and J ends, which lost 1 base and 6 bases, there was a span of 13 bases. The germline gives CDR1 SGHTA, CDR2 FQGNSA. The CDR3 DNA reads TGTGCCAGCAGCTTAGTGACACCGGTTGGCAATGAGCAGTTCTTC. As protein: CASSLVTPVGNEQFF.

This chain uses TRBV29-1 with TRBJ2-5; weak D call: TRBD2 (5 bases). The CDR3 runs to 13 residues. Germline V CDR1 and CDR2: SQVTM, ANQGSEA. V was cut by 7 bases and J by 0 bases, with 12 bases left in between. CDR3 sequence: CSGGGLNQETQYF. The CDR3 DNA follows: TGCAGCGGTGGAGGACTGAACCAAGAGACCCAGTACTTC.

The rearrangement joins TRBV19 to TRBJ2-3, with 7 bases identical to TRBD1. With 4 bases clipped from V and 0 bases from J, the junction kept 10 bases outside the gene matches. CDR3 length equals 17 residues. Per germline, CDR1 LNHDA and CDR2 SQIVND (reference sequence). CDR3 coding DNA: TGTGCCAGTAGTAGCATTCTTAGGGGGCCGAGCACAGATACGCAGTATTTT. Its protein product is CASSSILRGPSTDTQYF.

The genes are TRBV12-3 or TRBV12-4 and TRBJ2-1; TRBD2 aligns across 11 bases. CDR3 size: 13 residues. Trimming at V came to 11 bases and at J to 9 bases, leaving 9 bases not matched to a gene. CDR3 loop: CAASLAGGLEQFF. The DNA of the CDR3 is TGTGCCGCCTCTCTAGCGGGAGGTCTTGAGCAGTTCTTC.

This clone is a singleton in its sample. V is TRBV3-1 (or the pseudogene TRBV3-2) and J is TRBJ2-7; 8 nucleotides match TRBD1. From germline, CDR1 is LGHDT and CDR2 YNNKEL (reference sequence). CDR3 size: 16 residues. V was clipped by 10 bases and J by 4 bases; unmatched bases: 18. The CDR3 DNA reads as TGTGCCACCCGAACGAGACAGGGCAGGGGGCGTTACGAGCAGTACTTC. This translates into CATRTRQGRGRYEQYF.

The J gene is TRBJ2-5, the V gene TRBV10-3; 7 nucleotides align to TRBD2. Per germline, CDR1 ENHRY and CDR2 SYGVKD. This CDR3 has 19 residues. With 5 bases clipped from V and 4 bases from J, the junction kept 22 bases outside the gene matches. In DNA form, the CDR3 reads TGTGCCATCAGTCTCCGGGATGCAGGCGTGGGAGGGCAGGGAGAGACCCAGTACTTC. Protein sequence: CAISLRDAGVGGQGETQYF.

The chain has TRBV6-5 and TRBJ1-4; maybe TRBD1 (6 bases). This CDR3 has 15 amino acids. Germline V gene lookup returns CDR1 MNHEY and CDR2 SVGAGI. V lost 8 bases and J lost 4, with 17 bases in between. The chain's CDR3 is CASHRGNRDNEKLFF. DNA of the CDR3: TGTGCCAGCCACCGTGGGAACAGGGATAATGAAAAACTGTTTTTT.

The rearrangement joins TRBV19 to TRBJ1-3; perhaps TRBD1 as D (5 bases). Germline CDR1 and CDR2: LNHDA and SQIVND (reference sequence). The CDR3 spans 13 residues. The V gene lost 5 bases and the J gene lost 10 bases, with 15 bases spanning the gap. The chain's CDR3 is CASSAPVKGTIYF. In nucleotides, the CDR3 is TGTGCCAGTAGTGCCCCGGTTAAGGGGACCATATATTTT.

The chain is built from TRBV7-7 and TRBJ1-1; unclear D gene. Germline assignment: CDR1 SSHAT and CDR2 FNYEAQ (reference sequence). Trimming took off 5 bases at V and 1 base at J, with 8 bases between the two ends. The CDR3 spans 13 residues. As DNA, the CDR3 is TGTGCCAGCAGCCCGACAACGAACACTGAAGCTTTCTTT. This codes for CASSPTTNTEAFF.

V is TRBV24-1 and J is TRBJ2-3, with TRBD2 matching over 8 bases. The CDR3 covers 16 residues. The germline CDR1 and CDR2 sequences are KGHDR and SFDVKD. V lost 3 bases and J lost 4; bases outside the gene matches: 8. CDR3 residues: CATSDPQAGAADTQYF. The CDR3, as DNA: TGTGCCACCAGTGATCCCCAAGCGGGAGCGGCAGATACGCAGTATTTT.

The chain carries TRBV9 and TRBJ2-3; D possibly corresponds to TRBD1 (6 bases). CDR1 is SGDLS and CDR2 is YYNGEE in the germline V gene. V was pared by 4 bases and J by 2 bases, with 11 bases between. The length of the CDR3 is 14 residues. The CDR3 loop is CASSPRQATDTQYF. CDR3 nucleotide sequence: TGTGCCAGCAGCCCAAGACAGGCCACAGATACGCAGTATTTT. Filled out from reference TRBV9 and TRBJ2-3, the complete variable domain reads DSGVTQTPKHLITATGQRVTLRCSPRSGDLSVYWYQQSLDQGLQFLIQYYNGEERAKGNILERFSAQQFPDLHSELNLSSLELGDSALYFCASSPRQATDTQYFGPGTRLTVL.

This chain connects TRBV5-4 to TRBJ2-7; 12 bases are shared with TRBD2. The germline V gene encodes CDR1 SGHNT and CDR2 YYREEE (reference sequence). The CDR3 is 16 amino acids. J gave up 2 bases and V 4 bases, and 7 bases lay outside the gene matches. DNA of the CDR3: TGTGCCAGCAGCGGCGGACTAGCGGGACTCACCTACGAGCAGTACTTC. Translating it yields CASSGGLAGLTYEQYF. The full variable domain, completed using reference TRBV5-4 and TRBJ2-7, is ETGVTQSPTHLIKTRGQQVTLRCSSQSGHNTVSWYQQALGQGPQFIFQYYREEENGRGNFPPRFSGLQFPNYSSELNVNALELDDSALYLCASSGGLAGLTYEQYFGPGTRLTVT.

This rearrangement joins TRBV15 to TRBJ1-2; D is unclear. Trimming pared 0 bases from V and 7 bases from J, leaving 9 bases between. The germline V gene encodes CDR1 LNHNV and CDR2 YYDKDF (reference sequence). The CDR3 has 13 residues. CDR3 DNA sequence: TGTGCCACCAGCAGAGATTCGGTTAGTGGCTACACCTTC. Its protein product is CATSRDSVSGYTF.

The chain combines TRBV19 with TRBJ1-4; D is unresolved. V dropped 6 bases and J dropped 0 bases, with 8 bases sitting between them. Per the germline V gene, CDR1 is LNHDA and CDR2 is SQIVND (reference sequence). CDR3 length: 14 amino acids. The CDR3 DNA sequence: TGTGCCAGTAGGGGAGACTCAACTAATGAAAAACTGTTTTTT. It yields the protein CASRGDSTNEKLFF.

This clone was detected once. The V gene is TRBV10-2, the J gene TRBJ2-7; 8 nucleotides line up with TRBD1. The CDR3 is 14 residues long. The V gene's germline CDR1 is WSHSY and CDR2 SAAADI. The J segment lost 2 bases and the V segment lost 6 bases, leaving 6 bases of the junction unmatched. The CDR3 bases are TGCGCCAGCAGGACTTGGACAGGGCCCTACGAGCAGTACTTC. Residues: CASRTWTGPYEQYF.

This chain connects TRBV6-5 to TRBJ2-2; 8 bases match TRBD2. The CDR3 length is 14 residues. Germline V lookup: CDR1 MNHEY, CDR2 SVGAGI. The ends lost 6 bases at V and 4 bases at J; junction bases unmatched: 4. CDR3 in amino acids: CASRSGSFTGELFF. CDR3 DNA: TGTGCCAGCAGAAGCGGGAGCTTCACCGGGGAGCTGTTTTTT.

The CDR3 nucleotides are TGTGCCAGCAGCTTGGCCCCACAGAATAATGAAAAACTGTTTTTT. It translates to CASSLAPQNNEKLFF. The chain links TRBV5-5 to TRBJ1-4; D uncertain. Trimming removed 0 bases at V and 4 bases at J, with 10 bases between. The CDR3 runs to 15 residues. Per germline, CDR1 SGHKS and CDR2 YYEKEE (reference sequence).

This clone was detected once. The CDR3 sequence: CASSKDRDTEAFF. The CDR3 nucleotides are TGTGCCAGCAGTAAGGACAGGGACACTGAAGCTTTCTTT. V is TRBV6-5 and J is TRBJ1-1; TRBD1 agrees at 8 bases. Trimming cost V 5 bases and J 3 bases; bases outside gene matches: 2. The CDR3 runs 13 residues. Looked up from germline, CDR1 is MNHEY and CDR2 is SVGAGI.

The genes are TRBV7-2 and TRBJ1-2; tentative D call: TRBD1 (5 bases). The CDR3 totals 13 residues. V shed 5 bases and J shed 7 bases, with 14 bases lying between them. Germline CDR1 and CDR2: SGHTA and FQGNSA. Here the CDR3 reads CASSESTRVGYTF. The CDR3 region has the DNA TGTGCCAGCAGCGAATCGACCAGGGTTGGCTACACCTTC.

This chain links TRBV28 with TRBJ1-2; tentatively, D is TRBD1 (5 bases). Between the trimmed V and J ends, which lost 1 base and 8 bases, there was a span of 11 bases. The germline V gene encodes CDR1 MDHEN and CDR2 SYDVKM. This CDR3 is built from 13 residues. This CDR3 is CASSLSQGRGYTF. Written as DNA, the CDR3 is TGTGCCAGCAGTTTATCCCAGGGCCGGGGCTACACCTTC.

This rearrangement joins TRBV6-5 to TRBJ1-2; D uncertain. The CDR3 is 13 amino acids. CDR1 is MNHEY and CDR2 is SVGAGI in the germline V gene. With 5 bases removed from V and 12 bases from J, the gap between germline ends came to 19 bases. The CDR3 DNA is TGTGCCAGCAGTCGTATGTCGCAGCCACTAGACACCTTC. Translating it yields CASSRMSQPLDTF.

This clone has just one count. This chain uses TRBV5-6 with TRBJ1-2, with 10 bases identical to TRBD1. Germline CDR1 and CDR2: SGHDT and YYEEEE. The CDR3 extends over 13 amino acids. V dropped 4 bases and J dropped 8; count of bases not matched to a gene: 5. The CDR3 DNA sequence: TGTGCCAGCAGCCAGGGACAGGGGCCCGGCTACACCTTC. Translation gives CASSQGQGPGYTF.

This rearrangement joins TRBV7-2 to TRBJ1-5, with a possible D match to TRBD1 (6 bases). The germline CDR1 and CDR2 sequences are SGHTA and FQGNSA. V was shortened by 6 bases and J by 2 bases, with 14 bases between the two germline ends. CDR3 size: 15 residues. The CDR3 reads CASSAGTYGNQPQHF. The CDR3 DNA follows: TGTGCCAGCAGTGCCGGGACATACGGCAATCAGCCCCAGCATTTT.

V usage is TRBV4-1 and J usage is TRBJ1-5; maybe TRBD1 (5 bases). Trimming took 4 bases from V and 4 from J, leaving 14 bases between them. The germline V gene encodes CDR1 MGHRA and CDR2 YSYEKL. The CDR3 consists of 15 residues. CDR3 in DNA: TGCGCCAGCAGCCGCACGGCAGGGATAAATCAGCCCCAGCATTTT. Protein product: CASSRTAGINQPQHF.

The chain recombines TRBV6-5 with TRBJ2-4, with TRBD1 matching 9 bases. The CDR3 runs to 14 residues. V lost 11 bases and J lost 0; bases outside the gene matches: 5. CDR1 and CDR2 (germline): MNHEY, SVGAGI. The CDR3 is CAAGQGIAKNIQYF. The CDR3 DNA reads TGTGCCGCGGGACAGGGTATAGCCAAAAACATTCAGTACTTC.

The chain employs TRBV5-8 and TRBJ2-7; 12 bases match TRBD1. The CDR3 is made up of 16 amino acids. Germline CDR1 and CDR2: SGHTS and YDEGEE. Losses at the gene ends were 4 bases for V and 0 bases for J; bases not matched to a gene: 5. The CDR3 spells CASSRRDRGLSYEQYF. CDR3 nucleotide sequence: TGTGCCAGCAGCCGGAGGGACAGGGGGCTCTCCTACGAGCAGTACTTC.

The chain links TRBV29-1 to TRBJ2-5; TRBD1 aligns across 10 bases. Germline V gene sequence: CDR1 SQVTM, CDR2 ANQGSEA. The V gene end was trimmed by 4 bases and the J gene end by 2 bases; junction bases not matched to a gene: 4. The CDR3 loop spans 14 amino acids. The CDR3 loop is CSVVWTGGQETQYF. For the CDR3, the DNA is TGCAGCGTTGTCTGGACAGGGGGTCAAGAGACCCAGTACTTC.

The V and J genes are TRBV5-4 and TRBJ2-7, with 7 positions matching TRBD2. J was trimmed by 3 bases and V by 4 bases; bases with no gene match: 4. Germline V gene lookup returns CDR1 SGHNT and CDR2 YYREEE (reference sequence). The length of the CDR3 is 13 residues. CDR3 loop: CASSPGRGYEQYF. The CDR3 coding sequence is TGTGCCAGCAGCCCTGGGAGGGGCTACGAGCAGTACTTC.

The chain has TRBV7-8 and TRBJ2-1; TRBD2 matches at 13 bases. CDR1 is SGHVS, CDR2 FQNEAQ, per germline. Trimming cost V 5 bases and J 7 bases; bases outside gene matches: 11. The CDR3 is 17 amino acids. The CDR3 loop reads CASSLRTSGRMVNEQFF. CDR3 coding DNA: TGTGCCAGCAGCCTCCGGACTAGCGGGAGAATGGTGAATGAGCAGTTCTTC.

This chain uses TRBV19 with TRBJ2-7, with TRBD1 identical over 9 bases. CDR1 LNHDA and CDR2 SQIVND come from the germline V gene (reference sequence). The CDR3 loop spans 14 amino acids. Losses at the gene ends were 9 bases for V and 7 bases for J; bases not matched to a gene: 13. The CDR3 reads CASRWDRETGEQYF. CDR3 DNA sequence: TGTGCCAGCCGGTGGGACAGGGAAACGGGGGAGCAGTACTTC.